A single sample gave rise to the 26 T cell receptor beta chains below, sequenced in a study of post-analysis software for immune sequencing data. Overall study findings and caveats: Included in a set of roughly five TRBV segments more frequent in patients than controls were TRBV5-6, TRBV5-1 and TRBV20-1.

Unique-molecular-identifier-tagged TCR beta cDNA libraries were used. TCRdb fed the PCR reads into MiXCR, producing one record per CDR3 protein. In the table there are roughly 700,000 distinct CDR3 sequences, 25% to 30% of which are singletons. These receptors lack a known antigen. The sequencing input was blood. The receptors were sampled from a girl under 18 with multiple sclerosis.

This clonotype appeared a few times. The chain carries TRBV4-1 and TRBJ1-5, with D uncertain. V shed 2 bases and J shed 4 bases, with 18 bases lying between them. Germline V gene data show CDR1 as MGHRA and CDR2 as YSYEKL. The CDR3 is made up of 17 amino acids. The CDR3 DNA reads as TGCGCCAGCAGCCAATTGGTAGGGAATTTAAGGAATCAGCCCCAGCATTTT. Translating it yields CASSQLVGNLRNQPQHF.

This chain connects TRBV29-1 to TRBJ2-5; the match to TRBD2 covers 13 bases. V shed 6 bases and J 11 bases; nucleotides not matched to a gene: 9. The CDR3 totals 13 residues. CDR1 and CDR2 from the germline V gene are SQVTM and ANQGSEA. The CDR3 loop reads CSVGTSGDNEQYF. The CDR3 DNA sequence: TGCAGCGTCGGGACTAGCGGGGACAATGAGCAGTACTTC.

To note about this clonotype: An end of the junction does not agree with germline; a read error may underlie this. V is TRBV20-1 and J is TRBJ1-2; 8 bases line up with TRBD1. Germline V gives CDR1 DFQATT, CDR2 SNEGSKA (reference sequence). The CDR3 is made up of 18 amino acids. The CDR3 spells CSANPIGATGEFSYGHTF. The CDR3 nucleotides read TGCAGTGCTAACCCAATTGGGGCGACAGGGGAGTTCAGCTATGGCCACACCTTC.

This clonotype was counted a few times. The J gene is TRBJ1-6, the V gene TRBV20-1; no firm D call. In germline, CDR1 is DFQATT, CDR2 SNEGSKA (reference sequence). The V end was cut by 1 base, the J end by 7 bases, with 17 bases between. The CDR3 runs to 16 residues. As DNA, the CDR3 is TGCAGTGCTAGAGTTTTAACGGGGAATTCAAATTCACCCCTCCACTTT. It translates to CSARVLTGNSNSPLHF.

This chain connects TRBV4-1 to TRBJ1-6; D remains ambiguous. With 0 bases removed from V and 10 bases from J, the gap between germline ends came to 16 bases. CDR1 and CDR2 from the germline V gene are MGHRA and YSYEKL. The CDR3 is 16 residues long. The CDR3 region is CASSQDENSSGSPLHF. The CDR3, as DNA: TGCGCCAGCAGCCAAGATGAGAACAGTTCGGGCTCACCCCTCCACTTT.

This clonotype came up once. V is TRBV28 and J is TRBJ1-1; the D gene is possibly TRBD1 (5 bases). This CDR3 spans 16 amino acids. V lost 2 bases and J lost 1, with 14 bases in between. Germline loops: CDR1 MDHEN, CDR2 SYDVKM. In DNA, the CDR3 is TGTGCCAGCAGTTTAACCAGGGTTGGAGAGAACACTGAAGCTTTCTTT. It yields the protein CASSLTRVGENTEAFF.

In this sample, this clonotype turned up many times. This chain links TRBV20-1 with TRBJ2-3, with a possible D match to TRBD1 (7 bases). The CDR3 contains 13 residues. CDR1 and CDR2 (germline): DFQATT, SNEGSKA (reference sequence). Here the CDR3 reads CSAEEGAEDTQYF. For the CDR3, the DNA is TGCAGCGCCGAGGAGGGGGCGGAAGATACGCAGTATTTT.

This clonotype was detected only a few times. The CDR3 bases are TGTGCCAGCAGCCCGGTGAGCACAGATACGCAGTATTTT. Encoded protein: CASSPVSTDTQYF. The chain uses TRBV5-6 and TRBJ2-3, with unresolved D. The germline V and J ends were trimmed by 4 bases and 0 bases, with 6 bases remaining between them. Germline-derived CDR1 and CDR2 are SGHDT and YYEEEE. The CDR3 runs to 13 residues.

The rearrangement joins TRBV29-1 to TRBJ2-5; possibly TRBD1 for D (5 bases). The germline CDR1 and CDR2 sequences are SQVTM and ANQGSEA. The V gene lost 1 base and the J gene lost 9 bases, with 15 bases spanning the gap. There are 13 residues in the CDR3. Written as DNA, the CDR3 is TGCAGCGTTGAAGCCGCCGTACAGGTGGCCCAGTACTTC. It yields the protein CSVEAAVQVAQYF. Variable domain in full (rest from reference TRBV29-1 and TRBJ2-5): SAVISQKPSRDICQRGTSLTIQCQVDSQVTMMFWYRQQPGQSLTLIATANQGSEATYESGFVIDKFPISRPNLTFSTLTVSNMSPEDSSIYLCSVEAAVQVAQYFGPGTRLLVL.

CDR3 in DNA: TGTGCCAGCAGCCAGTCGTTGTACTCCTACAATGAGCAGTTCTTC. Translating gives CASSQSLYSYNEQFF. This chain connects TRBV7-9 to TRBJ2-1; D not certain. Trimming left V 5 bases short and J 0 bases short, with 11 bases between. Germline CDR1 reads SEHNR; CDR2 reads FQNEAQ (reference sequence). The CDR3 loop spans 15 amino acids.

This clonotype was counted only a few times. The V and J genes are TRBV7-2 and TRBJ1-2, with D maybe TRBD1 (5 bases). The CDR3 covers 14 residues. Between the trimmed V and J ends, which lost 6 bases and 5 bases, there was a span of 16 bases. Germline CDR1 reads SGHTA; CDR2 reads FQGNSA. The CDR3 DNA is TGTGCCAGCAGACCAACCGGGACTGGATATGGCTACACCTTC. Translating it yields CASRPTGTGYGYTF.

The rearrangement joins TRBV15 to TRBJ2-1; weak D call: TRBD2 (6 bases). This CDR3 contains 14 residues. The V gene lost 4 bases and the J gene lost 9 bases, with 16 bases spanning the gap. CDR1 LNHNV and CDR2 YYDKDF come from the germline V gene (reference sequence). The CDR3 spells CATSKGRSMGEQFF. The CDR3 coding sequence is TGTGCCACCAGCAAAGGGAGGAGTATGGGTGAGCAGTTCTTC.

CDR3 protein: CSAKTSWTGNTEAFF. The DNA for the CDR3 is TGCAGTGCTAAGACATCCTGGACAGGCAACACTGAAGCTTTCTTT. The chain uses TRBV20-1 and TRBJ1-3; TRBD1 agrees at 7 bases. The DNA end is more similar to TRBJ1-1, so the J call may be wrong. Germline loops: CDR1 DFQATT, CDR2 SNEGSKA (reference sequence). The CDR3 length is 15 residues.

This clonotype has only a few counts. The chain combines TRBV20-1 with TRBJ2-3, with 7 bases fitting TRBD2. V was pared by 3 bases and J by 3 bases, with 9 bases of the junction left unmatched. In germline, CDR1 is DFQATT, CDR2 SNEGSKA (reference sequence). This CDR3 is built from 15 residues. The CDR3 bases are TGCAGTGCTAGTTCGGCGGGAGTAGGAACAGATACGCAGTATTTT. Protein sequence: CSASSAGVGTDTQYF.

V gene TRBV12-3 or TRBV12-4 combines with J gene TRBJ2-7; either TRBD1 or TRBD2 may supply D (6 bases each). The DNA end is a closer match to TRBJ2-5, so the J assignment may be wrong. The CDR3 has 13 residues. The CDR3, as DNA: TGTGCCAGCAGTTTCATAGGGGGGGAGACCCAGTACTTC. It translates to CASSFIGGETQYF.

The J gene is TRBJ2-3, the V gene TRBV2; D is unclear. V gave up 3 bases and J gave up 3 bases, with 13 bases separating them. The CDR3 contains 15 residues. CDR1 and CDR2 from the germline V gene are SNHLY and FYNNEI. DNA of the CDR3: TGTGCCAGCAGTGATAGGGCCATTTCAACAGATACGCAGTATTTT. Its protein is CASSDRAISTDTQYF.

The chain has TRBV20-1 and TRBJ1-5; the match to TRBD1 covers 7 bases. From germline, CDR1 is DFQATT and CDR2 SNEGSKA (reference sequence). V gave up 6 bases and J gave up 8 bases; unmatched junction bases: 7. This CDR3 is built from 12 residues. The CDR3 DNA reads TGCAGTGCCAGCCCAGGGGGGGAGCCCCAGCATTTT. It is translated as CSASPGGEPQHF.

This clonotype has a single count. The chain joins TRBV25-1 to TRBJ1-3, with a tentative D call TRBD1 (5 bases). There are 17 residues in the CDR3. Germline-derived CDR1 and CDR2 are MGHDK and SYGVNS. Trimming shortened V by 1 base and J by 4 bases, and 17 bases separated the two germline ends. The CDR3 DNA follows: TGTGCCAGCAGTGAATGGGGCCTACTCTCCGGCGGAAACACCATATATTTT. Translated: CASSEWGLLSGGNTIYF.

This clonotype has more than one count but fewer than ten. The genes are TRBV7-2 and TRBJ1-2; D unresolved. CDR1 is SGHTA and CDR2 is FQGNSA in the germline V gene. V lost 0 bases and J lost 8, with 13 bases in between. CDR3 size: 14 residues. DNA for the CDR3: TGTGCCAGCAGCTTAGCGGAGGGAATAGGGGGCTACACCTTC. Its translation is CASSLAEGIGGYTF.

The rearrangement links TRBV20-1 to TRBJ2-5; 9 nucleotides align to TRBD2. The CDR3 extends over 14 amino acids. The germline V gene encodes CDR1 DFQATT and CDR2 SNEGSKA (reference sequence). With V trimmed by 5 bases and J by 11 bases, 15 bases remained unmatched. The CDR3 reads CSAGSGRRVNEQYF. CDR3 nucleotide sequence: TGCAGTGCTGGGAGCGGGAGGCGGGTAAATGAGCAGTACTTC.

The CDR3, as DNA: TGTGCCAGCAGTCCCGGTATTAGCCCCCTCCACTTT. Translating it yields CASSPGISPLHF. The chain uses TRBV6-5 and TRBJ1-6; no clear D. V lost 5 bases and J lost 13, with 12 bases in between. This CDR3 has 12 residues. The germline V gene has CDR1 MNHEY and CDR2 SVGAGI.

This sequence joins TRBV6-5 and TRBJ2-1, with no clear D. Germline CDR1 is MNHEY and CDR2 is SVGAGI. This CDR3 spans 15 amino acids. Trimming removed 6 bases from V and 4 bases from J, with 16 bases in between. CDR3 amino acids: CASSSRADLYNEQFF. CDR3 in DNA: TGTGCCAGCAGCTCCCGGGCGGATCTTTACAATGAGCAGTTCTTC.

There are a few counts of this clonotype. The chain uses TRBV4-3 and TRBJ2-5; D not resolved. The J call may be wrong; the DNA end is better matched by TRBJ2-7. The CDR3 is 15 residues long. Germline loops: CDR1 LGHNA, CDR2 YSLEER. This chain's CDR3 is CASSQDESRRYEQYF. The CDR3 bases are TGCGCCAGCAGCCAAGATGAAAGCAGACGCTACGAGCAGTACTTC.

The chain combines TRBV5-8 with TRBJ2-5; tentative D call: TRBD1 (6 bases). V was clipped by 1 base and J by 4 bases, with 14 bases between them. This CDR3 is built from 15 residues. Germline CDR1 is SGHTS and CDR2 is YDEGEE. This CDR3 is CASSLPDRIRETQYF. CDR3 in DNA: TGTGCCAGCAGCTTGCCGGACAGAATAAGAGAGACCCAGTACTTC.

This clonotype was observed at least ten times. The rearrangement links TRBV9 to TRBJ2-3; either TRBD1 or TRBD2 may supply D (5 bases each). This CDR3 has 16 residues. CDR1 SGDLS and CDR2 YYNGEE come from the germline V gene. Deletions cut 4 bases from V and 0 bases from J, with 15 bases between. The CDR3 DNA follows: TGTGCCAGCAGCCCAAGTGGGACGGCTAGCACAGATACGCAGTATTTT. Residues: CASSPSGTASTDTQYF.

This clonotype was seen a few times. CDR3 DNA: TGTGCCAGCAGTCCTGGGGGGGCGACCAATCAGCCCCAGCATTTT. Translation: CASSPGGATNQPQHF. This chain links TRBV12-3 or TRBV12-4 with TRBJ1-5; D is perhaps TRBD1 (6 bases). Deletions cut 5 bases from V and 3 bases from J, with 14 bases between. The CDR3 covers 15 residues.